This TCR beta chain was captured in a study of cytomegalovirus exposure and HLA in healthy donors. Across the whole study: Approximately 180 million T cells yielded 100 million to 130 million unique TCR beta sequences, as an earlier analysis found. Findings and caveats of the study: The dataset shows that most TCR sequences were rare, while some public TCRs occurred in many donors. Associated with cytomegalovirus, according to the listing, were 150 to 200 TCR beta chains.

In the case of this clone: Antigen specificity is unknown.

In the PCR, 60 Vbeta and 13 Jbeta primers were used. Data came from immunoSEQ multiplex PCR; TCRdb stores just in-frame clones and leaves some out. The repertoire holds approximately 120,000 clones, over 60% seen once, with over 5% in the top ten. Deletions cut 4 bases from V and 9 bases from J, with 13 bases between. The CDR3 consists of 13 residues. Germline CDR1 reads SGHTA; CDR2 reads FQGNSA. All the people who gave samples were healthy bone marrow donors. This receptor was obtained from a woman aged 40 to 50 in good health and CMV-seronegative. The chain links TRBV7-2 to TRBJ2-1; D is unresolved. Material for sequencing was PBMCs. CDR3 loop: CASSSLRISEQFF. The DNA for the CDR3 is TGTGCCAGCAGCTCACTACGGATTTCTGAGCAGTTCTTC.